The present T cell receptor beta chain was sequenced within a study of human T cells and chemical hapten exposure. Study information: Diphenylcyclopropenone doses were given weekly to the scalps of patients across the approximately 24-week study.

The table lists this clonotype with a few counts. Antigen: not known. J was trimmed by 4 bases and V by 1 base; bases with no gene match: 5. Germline V CDR1 and CDR2: GTSNPN, SVGIG (reference sequence). The CDR3 runs 15 residues. Regarding the study as a whole: Donors in the study had alopecia, meaning their immune response may differ from healthy people's.

TCRdb itself ran the RACE reads through MiXCR, one entry per CDR3 protein. Of around 99,000 distinct CDR3 sequences in the sample, roughly 11% were seen once. Time point meaning: patch test 2, 6 weeks after DPC sensitization. Treatment indicated: therapeutic diphenylcyclopropenone sensitization with weekly scalp DPC. Staff drew blood before applying each patch test. The sample consisted of whole blood, taken in connection with sensitization to the hapten diphenylcyclopropenone (DPC). The receptor was isolated from a man in his forties with alopecia areata. Some clones in this sample may be carry-over from other donors' samples. The chain has TRBV30 and TRBJ2-3; 10 nucleotides match TRBD2. Here the CDR3 DNA reads TGTGCCTGGAGTGGACTCGGACTAGCGGCAGATACGCAGTATTTT. The encoded protein is CAWSGLGLAADTQYF.